Listed below are T cell receptor beta chains from one sample, sequenced in a study of blood T cell repertoires in COVID-19. The method was immunoSEQ multiplex PCR; TCRdb's version includes in-frame clones alone and lacks a portion of them. Among around 290,000 clones listed, around nine tenths were seen once. The sequenced sample was PBMCs or T cells enriched from blood (not recorded which). The receptors come from a woman between 18 and 29 years old who had recovered from COVID-19. Each CDR3 is given with its conserved first and last residue.

V gene: TRBV9; CDR3 protein: CASSVEGRGTDTQYF
V gene: TRBV7-2; CDR3 protein: CASSLALQNLNTGELFF
V gene: TRBV7-9; CDR3 protein: CASSLPGAYEQYF
V gene: TRBV6-6; CDR3 protein: CASSPGRDSRMEAFF
V gene: TRBV30; CDR3 protein: CAWSQGGENTEAFF
V gene: TRBV28; CDR3 protein: CASSLGGQFTATNEKLFF
V gene: TRBV25-1; CDR3 protein: CASSEYIRVTKETQYF
V gene: TRBV6-5; CDR3 protein: CASSYSKGSSYGYTF
V gene: TRBV3-1/TRBV3-2; CDR3 protein: CASSHWTRPNEQYF
V gene: TRBV25-1; CDR3 protein: CASRSPGTGVKAYNEQFF
V gene: TRBV7-2; CDR3 protein: CASSLVDIPTSSYNSPLHF
V gene: TRBV7-2; CDR3 protein: CASSLEWGWEQYF
V gene: TRBV10-3; CDR3 protein: CAIRAGMSYEQYF
V gene: TRBV10-2; CDR3 protein: CASGGGGGRNEKLFF
V gene: TRBV15; CDR3 protein: CATSRDLAGTYSNQPQHF
V gene: TRBV5-6; CDR3 protein: CASSSAVPGNIQYF
V gene: TRBV11-3; CDR3 protein: CASSGGDLADTQYF
V gene: TRBV24-1; CDR3 protein: CATSDSLGTGEHEQYF
V gene: TRBV19; CDR3 protein: CASSPNRDRVNEKLFF
V gene: TRBV5-1; CDR3 protein: CASTRTSGTTDTQYF
V gene: TRBV4-3; CDR3 protein: CASSPDKNPITGELFF
V gene: TRBV2; CDR3 protein: CASSPQGEWTEAFF
V gene: TRBV5-1; CDR3 protein: CASSWPSSYEQYF
V gene: TRBV27; CDR3 protein: CASRGTGLSDNSPLHF
V gene: TRBV14; CDR3 protein: CASSQASQGLGSNQPQHF
V gene: TRBV10-3; CDR3 protein: CAISERITGGPNTEAFF
V gene: TRBV7-8; CDR3 protein: CASSLSDLAGYEQYF
V gene: TRBV7-3; CDR3 protein: CASSLLGWASGHQETQYF
V gene: TRBV5-1; CDR3 protein: CASGGRLDTGELFF
V gene: TRBV3-1/TRBV3-2; CDR3 protein: CASSHGVFWRDSEKLFF
V gene: TRBV5-6; CDR3 protein: CASSRGTEHLREQYF
V gene: TRBV7-9; CDR3 protein: CASSGPFSGNTIYF
V gene: TRBV20-1; CDR3 protein: CSARGSGYTF
V gene: TRBV27; CDR3 protein: CASSLRPGGLKEKLFF
V gene: TRBV14; CDR3 protein: CASRQAGAGDTQYF
V gene: TRBV12-5; CDR3 protein: CASGFSAAGFNYGYTF
V gene: TRBV28; CDR3 protein: CASSLYYGAANNQPQHF
V gene: TRBV15; CDR3 protein: CATNLDGQGGHNEQFF
V gene: TRBV7-8; CDR3 protein: CASSLGQPYEQYF
V gene: TRBV6-2/TRBV6-3; CDR3 protein: CASSSLAHYGYTF
V gene: TRBV6-6; CDR3 protein: CASSYDQQGDEKLFF